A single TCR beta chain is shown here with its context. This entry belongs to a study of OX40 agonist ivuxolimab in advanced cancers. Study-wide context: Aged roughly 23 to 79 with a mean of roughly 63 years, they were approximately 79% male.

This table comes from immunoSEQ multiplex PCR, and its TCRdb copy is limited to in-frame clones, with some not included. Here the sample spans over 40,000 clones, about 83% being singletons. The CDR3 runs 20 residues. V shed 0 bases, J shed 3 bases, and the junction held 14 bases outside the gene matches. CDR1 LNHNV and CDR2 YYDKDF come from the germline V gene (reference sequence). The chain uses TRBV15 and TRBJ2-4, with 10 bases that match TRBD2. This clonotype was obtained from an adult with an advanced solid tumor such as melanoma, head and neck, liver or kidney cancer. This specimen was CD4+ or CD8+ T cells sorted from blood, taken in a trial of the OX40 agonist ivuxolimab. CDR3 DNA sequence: TGTGCCACCAGCAGAGATCGAGCGGGAGGGCCCGATCTAGGCAAAAACATTCAGTACTTC. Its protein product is CATSRDRAGGPDLGKNIQYF.